One and the same sample provided the 19 T cell receptor beta chains below, sequenced in a study of post-analysis software for immune sequencing data. General study points: Higher frequency in patients than in controls was seen for about five TRBV segments, with TRBV5-6, TRBV5-1 and TRBV20-1 among them.

Unique molecular identifiers were carried by the TCR beta cDNA libraries. From the PCR reads, TCRdb called clonotypes with MiXCR, one entry per CDR3 protein. This sample has hundreds of thousands of distinct CDR3 sequences, with 44% found just once. No antigen is known for these receptors. The specimen was blood. The receptors here all came from a girl aged 5-17 years with multiple sclerosis.

This chain uses TRBV29-1 with TRBJ2-1, with TRBD2 identical over 8 bases. The germline gives CDR1 SQVTM, CDR2 ANQGSEA. V lost 3 bases to trimming and J lost 8 bases; unmatched junction nucleotides: 3. The CDR3 extends over 12 amino acids. The DNA for the CDR3 is TGCAGCGTTGACGGGGGGGCCGATGAGCAGTTCTTC. Protein product: CSVDGGADEQFF.

This clonotype was recorded at least ten times. One end of the junction fails to match germline, which may point to a read error. The chain employs TRBV5-1 and TRBJ1-5, with 9 bases fitting TRBD1. This CDR3 is built from 14 residues. From germline, CDR1 is SGHRS and CDR2 YFSETQ. CDR3 amino acids: CASSRTGGNQPQHF. CDR3 bases: TGTGCCAGCAGCCGGACAGGGGGCAATCAGCCCCAGCATTTT.

CDR3 loop: CASSPTTENTEAFF. The CDR3 DNA is TGTGCCAGCAGCCCGACGACAGAGAACACTGAAGCTTTCTTT. This sequence joins TRBV5-4 and TRBJ1-1; D may be TRBD1 (5 bases). V dropped 4 bases and J dropped 1 base, with 11 bases sitting between them. Germline V gene lookup returns CDR1 SGHNT and CDR2 YYREEE (reference sequence). The CDR3 is made up of 14 amino acids.

The chain links TRBV7-9 to TRBJ1-5; no reliable D call. The CDR3 consists of 13 residues. Trimming removed 1 base at V and 5 bases at J, with 6 bases between. Germline V gene lookup returns CDR1 SEHNR and CDR2 FQNEAQ (reference sequence). The CDR3 loop reads CASSLGLYQPQHF. The CDR3 bases are TGTGCCAGCAGCTTAGGTTTGTATCAGCCCCAGCATTTT.

The chain links TRBV11-2 to TRBJ2-1; unclear D gene. Germline V lookup: CDR1 SGHAT, CDR2 FQNNGV. V was trimmed by 2 bases and J by 9 bases, leaving 5 bases between them. CDR3 size: 11 residues. CDR3 region: CASSLTFEQFF. As DNA, the CDR3 is TGTGCCAGCAGCTTAACCTTTGAGCAGTTCTTC.

V is TRBV29-1 and J is TRBJ1-1; D not certain. Trimming removed 5 bases from V and 1 base from J, with 11 bases in between. Germline CDR1 and CDR2: SQVTM and ANQGSEA. CDR3 length: 13 amino acids. This CDR3 reads CSVHGRSNTEAFF. DNA for the CDR3: TGCAGCGTTCACGGCCGGTCGAACACTGAAGCTTTCTTT.

This chain joins TRBV12-3 or TRBV12-4 and TRBJ2-2, with 8 positions matching TRBD1. This CDR3 comprises 16 residues. V gave up 5 bases and J gave up 4 bases; unmatched junction bases: 9. For the CDR3, the DNA is TGTGCCAGCAGTCAACCGGGCAGGGGGCGCACCGGGGAGCTGTTTTTT. Translation: CASSQPGRGRTGELFF.

The rearrangement joins TRBV10-3 to TRBJ2-5, with 7 bases lining up with TRBD1. After removal of 0 bases from V and 2 bases from J, the junction contained 3 bases not matched to a gene. CDR1 ENHRY and CDR2 SYGVKD come from the germline V gene. The CDR3 runs to 15 residues. The CDR3 bases are TGTGCCATCAGTGAGTCCGCGACAGGGCAAGAGACCCAGTACTTC. Protein sequence: CAISESATGQETQYF.

The chain links TRBV10-3 to TRBJ1-1; 7 nucleotides agree with TRBD1. CDR1 ENHRY and CDR2 SYGVKD come from the germline V gene. V lost 6 bases, J lost 1 base, and 8 bases stayed unmatched. The CDR3 extends over 15 amino acids. CDR3 nucleotides: TGTGCCATCAGGACCTCAGGGGGAGCGAACACTGAAGCTTTCTTT. This gives the protein CAIRTSGGANTEAFF.

This clonotype was found a few times. The chain employs TRBV12-3 or TRBV12-4 and TRBJ2-7; D call uncertain. The CDR3 runs 13 residues. V lost 2 bases to trimming and J lost 3 bases, with 8 bases between them. This CDR3 is CASSLRSYYEQYF. As DNA, the CDR3 is TGTGCCAGCAGTTTAAGGTCTTACTACGAGCAGTACTTC.

This clonotype showed up just a few times. The rearrangement links TRBV20-1 to TRBJ1-2, with TRBD1 matching 7 bases. CDR1 and CDR2 from the germline V gene are DFQATT and SNEGSKA (reference sequence). V trimming: 1 base; J trimming: 8 bases; junction bases outside the gene matches: 4. This CDR3 is 12 amino acids long. In nucleotides, the CDR3 is TGCAGTGCTAGAGTCCAGGGGGGGGGCTACACCTTC. Protein product: CSARVQGGGYTF.

The chain couples TRBV14 to TRBJ1-1, with a tentative D call TRBD1 (5 bases). Germline V gives CDR1 SGHDN, CDR2 FVKESK. Trimming took off 4 bases at V and 10 bases at J, with 13 bases between the two ends. This CDR3 comprises 12 residues. DNA of the CDR3: TGTGCCAGCAGCCCCCTGGGGGGGGGAGCTTTCTTT. This translates into CASSPLGGGAFF.

The genes are TRBV6-1 and TRBJ1-2; a possible D gene is TRBD1 (5 bases). The V end was cut by 6 bases, the J end by 2 bases, with 16 bases between. The CDR3 is 15 residues long. Looked up from germline, CDR1 is MNHNS and CDR2 is SASEGT. In DNA, the CDR3 is TGTGCCAGCAGCCTAGGGGCTTCAGGAAACTATGGCTACACCTTC. It encodes CASSLGASGNYGYTF.

J is TRBJ2-7 and V is TRBV12-3 or TRBV12-4, with 8 positions matching TRBD2. TRBJ2-5 explains the end of the DNA better; the J call may be wrong. The CDR3 runs 16 residues. This chain's CDR3 is CASSLGRAGARETQYF. Here the CDR3 DNA reads TGTGCCAGCAGTTTAGGGCGAGCGGGAGCTAGGGAGACCCAGTACTTC.

In its sample, this clonotype was seen a few times. The V and J genes are TRBV6-5 and TRBJ2-5; a weak D match, TRBD2 (5 bases). V dropped 0 bases and J dropped 7 bases, with 12 bases sitting between them. CDR3 length equals 14 residues. Germline loops: CDR1 MNHEY, CDR2 SVGAGI. CDR3 loop: CASSYSNERLTQYF. In DNA form, the CDR3 reads TGTGCCAGCAGTTACTCGAACGAGCGGCTGACCCAGTACTTC.

By share, this clonotype counts as medium-sized (0.01 to 0.1%). The chain links TRBV20-1 to TRBJ2-7; 12 bases line up with TRBD2. The germline gives CDR1 DFQATT, CDR2 SNEGSKA (reference sequence). The CDR3 spans 15 residues. With 6 bases clipped from V and 4 bases from J, the junction kept 10 bases outside the gene matches. CDR3 coding DNA: TGCAGTGCCCATTCGACTAGCGGGGGAAGGTACGAGCAGTACTTC. Translated: CSAHSTSGGRYEQYF.

This clonotype was seen a few times. CDR3 nucleotides: TGTGCCAGCAGCTACCCCTACAGGGGAAGTAAAGATGAGCAGTTCTTC. This translates into CASSYPYRGSKDEQFF. This chain joins TRBV7-8 and TRBJ2-1, with 7 bases that match TRBD1. CDR1 and CDR2 from the germline V gene are SGHVS and FQNEAQ. The ends lost 4 bases at V and 8 bases at J; junction bases unmatched: 14. The CDR3 totals 16 residues.

This clonotype has more than one count but fewer than ten. The V gene is TRBV24-1, the J gene TRBJ2-5; 8 bases align to TRBD1. Germline CDR1 is KGHDR and CDR2 is SFDVKD. This CDR3 contains 15 residues. The V and J ends lost 3 bases and 1 base, in that order; junction bases with no gene match: 3. Here the CDR3 reads CATSDITGGQETQYF. The CDR3 nucleotides read TGTGCCACCAGTGATATCACAGGGGGCCAAGAGACCCAGTACTTC.

This clonotype was detected only a few times. The chain employs TRBV14 and TRBJ2-1, with 8 bases matching TRBD2. This CDR3 comprises 16 residues. Germline CDR1 SGHDN, CDR2 FVKESK. The V and J ends lost 0 bases and 4 bases, in that order; junction bases with no gene match: 5. CDR3 in DNA: TGTGCCAGCAGCCAAGAGGCAGCGGGGGTGTACAATGAGCAGTTCTTC. Its protein is CASSQEAAGVYNEQFF.